The 21 T cell receptor beta chains below all came from one sample that was sequenced in a study of tumor and adjacent non-tumor tissue in lung cancer. The library came from three nested PCR rounds adapted from ARM-PCR protocols. MiXCR, applied by TCRdb to the multiplex PCR reads, yields one record per CDR3 protein. The repertoire holds tens of thousands of distinct CDR3 sequences, about 63% seen once, with about 30% in the top ten. The template was RNA from unsorted bulk tissue. Distant lung tissue was collected more than 3 cm away from the tumor edge. Sequencing was carried out using distant non-tumor lung tissue. The receptors come from a man aged 70-80 years with non-small cell lung cancer.

A remark on this clonotype: Its ends do not fully match the called genes, so a read error is possible. The rearrangement joins TRBV11-3 to TRBJ2-2; D is tentatively TRBD1 or TRBD2 (6 bases each). From germline, CDR1 is SGHNT and CDR2 YENEEA. The CDR3 sequence is 13 residues long. The CDR3 protein is CAASTGGTGELSF. The DNA for the CDR3 is TGTGCCGCTTCAACCGGGGGCACCGGGGAGCTGTCTTTT.

Remarks on this clonotype: A read error may be the cause here, since a much bigger clone is one base away. V is TRBV30 and J is TRBJ2-5; D possibly corresponds to TRBD1 (6 bases). CDR1 and CDR2 from the germline V gene are GTSNPN and SVGIG (reference sequence). The CDR3 is 13 residues long. CDR3 nucleotide sequence: TGTGTCTGGACATCCACAGGGATAAAGACCCAGTACTTC. Translation gives CVWTSTGIKTQYF.

Regarding this clonotype: One end of the junction does not line up with germline, which may come from a read error. The V and J genes are TRBV5-4 and TRBJ2-1; 7 nucleotides match TRBD1. The CDR3 extends over 15 amino acids. The V gene's germline CDR1 is SGHNT and CDR2 YYREEE (reference sequence). CDR3 nucleotide sequence: TGTGTCAGCAGCGCACAAGGGTATATGGGACAGCAGCAATTCTTC. Its protein is CVSSAQGYMGQQQFF.

As regards this clonotype: One end of the junction fails to match germline, which may point to a read error. This chain uses TRBV11-1 with TRBJ2-1; 11 bases are a match to TRBD2. The CDR3 covers 16 residues. Germline loops: CDR1 SGHAT, CDR2 FQDESV (reference sequence). The CDR3 nucleotides are TGTGCCAGCAGCCCAACTAGCGGGAGCTCTTACATTGAGCAGTTCTTC. Amino acids: CASSPTSGSSYIEQFF.

V usage is TRBV6-1 and J usage is TRBJ2-3, with D perhaps matching TRBD2 (6 bases). Germline V gene lookup returns CDR1 MNHNS and CDR2 SASEGT. The CDR3 runs 14 residues. V lost 6 bases to trimming and J lost 0 bases, with 10 bases between them. The CDR3 coding sequence is TGTGCCAGCAGGGCGGGAACTAGCACAGATACGCAGTATTTT. Translating gives CASRAGTSTDTQYF.

A note on this clonotype: Germline and junction disagree at one end, which may indicate a read error. V usage is TRBV29-1 and J usage is TRBJ1-2, with TRBD1 identical over 8 bases. There are 17 residues in the CDR3. The germline gives CDR1 SQVTM, CDR2 ANQGSEA. In DNA, the CDR3 is TGCAGTGTTGACTCGGCCCAGGGGGCTAAGAAACTATATGGCTACATCTTC. Protein product: CSVDSAQGAKKLYGYIF.

The table lists this clonotype with a few counts. Given a much more abundant clone one base away, this may be a read error. V usage is TRBV5-6 and J usage is TRBJ1-1; 7 positions agree with TRBD1. CDR3 length: 15 residues. With 0 bases clipped from V and 3 bases from J, the junction kept 5 bases outside the gene matches. CDR1 and CDR2 (germline): SGHDT, YYEEEE. CDR3 bases: TGTGCCAGCAGCTTGGGGCCTACAGGGGACACTGAAGCTTTCTTT. Residues: CASSLGPTGDTEAFF.

The chain combines TRBV15 with TRBJ2-2; maybe TRBD1 (6 bases). V was trimmed by 4 bases and J by 6 bases, leaving 15 bases between them. Germline values: CDR1 LNHNV, CDR2 YYDKDF (reference sequence). This CDR3 is 15 amino acids long. The DNA of the CDR3 is TGTGCCACCAGCACGTGGCAGGGGCGGTCCGGGGAGCTGTTTTTT. Translated, it gives CATSTWQGRSGELFF. The complete variable domain, with remaining parts taken from reference TRBV15 and TRBJ2-2, reads DAMVIQNPRYQVTQFGKPVTLSCSQTLNHNVMYWYQQKSSQAPKLLFHYYDKDFNNEADTPDNFQSRRPNTSFCFLDIRSPGLGDTAMYLCATSTWQGRSGELFFGEGSRLTVL.

The sample holds a few counts of this clonotype. Relative to the germline gene, one junction end is altered; a read error may explain this. This chain uses TRBV6-6 with TRBJ2-2; D gene ambiguous. The germline V gene encodes CDR1 MNHNY and CDR2 SVGAGI (reference sequence). The CDR3 consists of 12 residues. The CDR3 sequence: CASNYPPGELFF. The CDR3 region has the DNA TGCGCCAGCAATTACCCCCCGGGGGAGCTGTTTTTT.

Comments on this clonotype: One base away lies a much larger clone, so this may be a sequencing read error. This sequence joins TRBV6-6 and TRBJ2-2, with 10 bases aligning to TRBD1. The CDR3 length is 15 residues. Germline V gives CDR1 MNHNY, CDR2 SVGAGI (reference sequence). V dropped 6 bases and J dropped 6; count of bases not matched to a gene: 7. CDR3: CASSSGQGGAGELFF. The DNA for the CDR3 is TGTGCCAGCAGCTCTGGACAGGGGGGGGCCGGGGAGCTGTTTTTT.

In regard to this clonotype: A much larger clone differs from this one at a single base, so this may be a read error. The genes are TRBV6-2 or TRBV6-3 and TRBJ2-6, with D possibly being TRBD1 (6 bases). The V gene's germline CDR1 is MNHEY and CDR2 SVGEGT. The CDR3 has 13 amino acids. Here the CDR3 reads CSSRGTGANVLTF. The CDR3 region has the DNA TGTTCCAGCAGGGGTACTGGGGCCAACGTCCTGACTTTC.

For this clonotype: Given a much more abundant clone one base away, this may be a read error. The chain is built from TRBV10-3 and TRBJ2-6, with 9 bases identical to TRBD2. This CDR3 spans 15 amino acids. Germline CDR1 reads ENHRY; CDR2 reads SYGVKD. CDR3 sequence: CAISSGGPGANVLIF. CDR3 DNA: TGTGCCATCAGTAGCGGGGGGCCCGGGGCCAACGTCCTGATTTTC.

With regard to this clonotype: A read error may produce the germline difference seen at one junction end. The chain employs TRBV11-1 and TRBJ2-1; 9 positions agree with TRBD2. CDR1 and CDR2 (germline): SGHAT, FQDESV (reference sequence). This CDR3 comprises 14 residues. As DNA, the CDR3 is TGCGCCAGCAGCTTTTCCAGCGGGGGGAGTGAGCAGTTCTTC. Its translation: CASSFSSGGSEQFF.

V and J are TRBV7-8 and TRBJ2-1, with D unresolved. The CDR3 covers 11 residues. The germline gives CDR1 SGHVS, CDR2 FQNEAQ. CDR3 sequence reads: CESSADGSQFF. Here the CDR3 DNA reads TGTGAAAGCAGCGCGGACGGTTCGCAGTTCTTC.

The CDR3 region is CASNKGQYSPLHF. CDR3 bases: TGTGCCAGCAACAAGGGGCAATATTCACCCCTCCACTTT. The V call is TRBV4-2, the J call TRBJ1-6; perhaps TRBD1 as D (5 bases). The length of the CDR3 is 13 residues. CDR1 and CDR2 (germline): LGHNA, YNFKEQ. V lost 7 bases and J lost 8, with 12 bases in between.

This clonotype appeared a few times. The chain carries TRBV6-6 and TRBJ2-7; maybe TRBD2 (5 bases). V lost 8 bases and J 5 bases, leaving 16 bases between the germline ends. Germline lookup yields CDR1 MNHNY and CDR2 SVGAGI (reference sequence). The CDR3 totals 13 residues. CDR3 sequence reads: CASGPGTFHEQYF. The CDR3 DNA reads as TGTGCCAGCGGTCCGGGAACGTTCCACGAGCAGTACTTC.

The sample holds a few counts of this clonotype. V gene TRBV12-3 or TRBV12-4 combines with J gene TRBJ1-1, with D perhaps TRBD1 (5 bases). The germline V and J ends were trimmed by 9 bases and 7 bases, with 18 bases remaining between them. CDR3 size: 13 residues. The CDR3: CASSRAGSDEAFF. CDR3 nucleotide sequence: TGTGCCAGTAGCCGGGCAGGGAGTGATGAAGCTTTCTTT.

On this clonotype: A much larger clone lies one base from this, so it may be a read error. The chain combines TRBV5-4 with TRBJ2-7, with D hard to call. Germline-derived CDR1 and CDR2 are SGHNT and YYREEE (reference sequence). This CDR3 comprises 14 residues. In nucleotides, the CDR3 is TGTGCCAGCAGCTTGTGGGCCAGCTCCTACGAGCAGTGCTTC. Translated: CASSLWASSYEQCF.

With regard to this clonotype: A much larger clone differs by one base, so this may be a read error. The chain combines TRBV28 with TRBJ2-7, with D perhaps assigned TRBD1 or TRBD2 (5 bases each). CDR1 MDHEN and CDR2 SYDVKM come from the germline V gene. This CDR3 has 15 amino acids. In DNA form, the CDR3 reads TGTGCCAGCAGTTTCCCCGGGACCTCGGCCTACGAGCACTACTTC. This encodes CASSFPGTSAYEHYF.

This clonotype was picked up many times. The chain recombines TRBV29-1 with TRBJ2-5; D remains ambiguous. The V end was cut by 5 bases, the J end by 2 bases, with 12 bases between. The germline gives CDR1 SQVTM, CDR2 ANQGSEA. The CDR3 loop spans 13 amino acids. This CDR3 is CSVSVSIQETQYF. The CDR3 DNA follows: TGCAGCGTTTCCGTCTCCATTCAAGAGACCCAGTACTTC. The complete variable domain, with remaining parts taken from reference TRBV29-1 and TRBJ2-5, reads SAVISQKPSRDICQRGTSLTIQCQVDSQVTMMFWYRQQPGQSLTLIATANQGSEATYESGFVIDKFPISRPNLTFSTLTVSNMSPEDSSIYLCSVSVSIQETQYFGPGTRLLVL.

This clonotype was detected once. This sequence joins TRBV29-1 and TRBJ2-1; D might be TRBD1 (5 bases). Per germline, CDR1 SQVTM and CDR2 ANQGSEA. The ends were cut back, 7 bases at V and 10 bases at J, with 23 bases in the middle. This CDR3 contains 14 residues. The CDR3 loop reads CSEAFWQGANEQFF. CDR3 DNA sequence: TGCAGCGAAGCTTTTTGGCAGGGTGCTAACGAGCAGTTCTTC.